These 28 T cell receptor beta chains share one sample of origin, sequenced in a study of human T cells and chemical hapten exposure. Time point specified: patch test 1, 2 weeks after DPC sensitization. Sample treatment: therapeutic diphenylcyclopropenone sensitization with weekly scalp DPC. TCRdb reprocessed the RACE reads with MiXCR, giving one entry per CDR3 protein. The sample yields 350,000 or so distinct CDR3 sequences, around 7% seen once. The sequenced sample was whole blood, obtained in connection with sensitization to the hapten diphenylcyclopropenone (DPC). The receptors originated from a woman aged 18-29 years with alopecia areata. Some clones in this sample may be carry-over from other donors' samples.

In this sample, this clonotype turned up a few times. The chain combines TRBV19 with TRBJ1-2; 8 bases align to TRBD1. The CDR3 sequence is 13 residues long. V gave up 4 bases and J gave up 8 bases; unmatched junction bases: 6. Per germline, CDR1 LNHDA and CDR2 SQIVND (reference sequence). The CDR3 sequence is CASSRDRGGGYTF. DNA for the CDR3: TGTGCCAGTAGTAGAGACAGGGGAGGCGGCTACACCTTC.

The CDR3 DNA reads as TGCGCCAGCAGCCAAGATGTTGGGGGCCCCTACGAGCAGTACTTC. This encodes CASSQDVGGPYEQYF. This sequence joins TRBV4-3 and TRBJ2-7, with D maybe TRBD1 (6 bases). The CDR3 runs 15 residues. Trimming pared 0 bases from V and 2 bases from J, leaving 11 bases between. CDR1 is LGHNA and CDR2 is YSLEER in the germline V gene.

This clonotype was seen many times. The chain recombines TRBV7-8 with TRBJ1-1; D is possibly TRBD1 (5 bases). This CDR3 region has 15 residues. Trimming cost V 4 bases and J 10 bases, with 22 bases left between them. The V gene's germline CDR1 is SGHVS and CDR2 FQNEAQ. The CDR3: CASSWTIGENIGAFF. CDR3 sequence (DNA): TGTGCCAGCAGCTGGACTATAGGGGAGAATATTGGAGCTTTCTTT. Full variable domain (missing parts from reference TRBV7-8 and TRBJ1-1): GAGVSQSPRYKVAKRGQDVALRCDPISGHVSLFWYQQALGQGPEFLTYFQNEAQLDKSGLPSDRFFAERPEGSVSTLKIQRTQQEDSAVYLCASSWTIGENIGAFFGQGTRLTVV.

This clonotype showed up many times. V gene TRBV7-2 combines with J gene TRBJ2-2; the D gene is possibly TRBD1 (5 bases). Trimming cost V 3 bases and J 14 bases, with 16 bases left between them. Looked up from germline, CDR1 is SGHTA and CDR2 is FQGNSA. This CDR3 comprises 13 residues. CDR3 DNA sequence: TGTGCCAGCAGCTTGAGACAGCCCTCAGGCCTGTTTTTT. Protein sequence: CASSLRQPSGLFF.

This clonotype occurred many times. The chain links TRBV5-1 to TRBJ1-2, with TRBD1 matching over 7 bases. CDR3 size: 14 residues. Germline loops: CDR1 SGHRS, CDR2 YFSETQ. Trimming cost V 4 bases and J 6 bases; bases outside gene matches: 9. CDR3 in DNA: TGCGCCAGCAGCGCGGGGGACAGAAGGGATGGCTACACCTTC. Amino acid sequence: CASSAGDRRDGYTF.

At least ten counts were recorded for this clonotype. The rearrangement joins TRBV6-2 or TRBV6-3 to TRBJ2-3, with D hard to call. The CDR3 totals 12 residues. Between the trimmed V and J ends, which lost 6 bases and 5 bases, there was a span of 9 bases. Germline CDR1 and CDR2: MNHEY and SVGEGT. This CDR3 is CASSPKVDTQYF. The CDR3, as DNA: TGTGCCAGCAGCCCGAAAGTAGATACGCAGTATTTT.

The gene calls are TRBV29-1 and TRBJ2-7; TRBD1 matches 7 bases. V was clipped by 4 bases and J by 0 bases; unmatched bases: 6. This CDR3 spans 14 amino acids. Germline V lookup: CDR1 SQVTM, CDR2 ANQGSEA. DNA of the CDR3: TGCAGCGTTGGGGGACAGTCGAGCTCCTACGAGCAGTACTTC. It encodes CSVGGQSSSYEQYF.

The chain couples TRBV6-5 to TRBJ1-1, with TRBD1 as a possible D gene (5 bases). Germline V lookup: CDR1 MNHEY, CDR2 SVGAGI. Trimming pared 8 bases from V and 3 bases from J, leaving 13 bases between. The CDR3 length is 13 residues. The CDR3 bases are TGTGCCAGCCACGAGCAGGGTTACACTGAAGCTTTCTTT. Translating it yields CASHEQGYTEAFF.

This clonotype was detected only a few times. The CDR3 coding sequence is TGCAGTGCTAGAAATCCGGCAGATTATGGCTACACCTTC. This encodes CSARNPADYGYTF. The chain uses TRBV20-1 and TRBJ1-2; D not certain. V was cut by 2 bases and J by 5 bases, with 12 bases left in between. CDR1 DFQATT and CDR2 SNEGSKA come from the germline V gene (reference sequence). This CDR3 has 13 amino acids.

V gene TRBV12-3 or TRBV12-4 combines with J gene TRBJ2-3, with D uncertain. V lost 6 bases and J lost 2, with 15 bases in between. This CDR3 has 15 amino acids. CDR3: CASSLAVRNTDTQYF. DNA of the CDR3: TGTGCCAGCAGCCTGGCCGTGCGTAACACAGATACGCAGTATTTT.

The genes are TRBV11-2 and TRBJ2-3, with D maybe TRBD2 (5 bases). V was trimmed by 4 bases and J by 2 bases, leaving 10 bases between them. This CDR3 comprises 14 residues. Germline V gene data show CDR1 as SGHAT and CDR2 as FQNNGV. In nucleotides, the CDR3 is TGTGCCAGCAGCTCCTGGACTCTCACAGATACGCAGTATTTT. Its translation: CASSSWTLTDTQYF.

The genes are TRBV25-1 and TRBJ2-3; D unclear. Germline V gene data show CDR1 as MGHDK and CDR2 as SYGVNS. This CDR3 has 15 amino acids. V lost 2 bases and J lost 0, with 9 bases in between. The CDR3 sequence: CASSEDITSTDTQYF. DNA of the CDR3: TGTGCCAGCAGTGAAGACATAACTAGCACAGATACGCAGTATTTT.

The J gene is TRBJ2-3, the V gene TRBV7-3; D might be TRBD2 (7 bases). Trimming shortened V by 5 bases and J by 0 bases, and 15 bases separated the two germline ends. Germline V CDR1 and CDR2: SGHTA, FQGTGA. The CDR3 spans 16 residues. The CDR3 reads CASSQGAGASTDTQYF. In DNA, the CDR3 is TGTGCCAGCAGCCAAGGCGCGGGGGCTAGCACAGATACGCAGTATTTT. The full variable domain, with the rest looked up from reference TRBV7-3 and TRBJ2-3, is GAGVSQTPSNKVTEKGKYVELRCDPISGHTALYWYRQSLGQGPEFLIYFQGTGAADDSGLPNDRFFAVRPEGSVSTLKIQRTERGDSAVYLCASSQGAGASTDTQYFGPGTRLTVL.

This clonotype was counted ten times or more. The rearrangement uses TRBV3-1 and TRBJ1-2; D is unclear. With 4 bases removed from V and 2 bases from J, the gap between germline ends came to 11 bases. Germline loops: CDR1 LGHDT, CDR2 YNNKEL (reference sequence). CDR3 length: 14 residues. CDR3 in DNA: TGTGCCAGCAGCCCTTCGTATACGAACTATGGCTACACCTTC. This sequence encodes CASSPSYTNYGYTF.

This clonotype was picked up a small number of times. The gene calls are TRBV6-6 and TRBJ1-2, with a weak D call TRBD1 (5 bases). This CDR3 spans 14 amino acids. V was trimmed by 8 bases and J by 4 bases, leaving 17 bases between them. Germline CDR1 MNHNY, CDR2 SVGAGI (reference sequence). CDR3 sequence reads: CASESPGKTYGYTF. In nucleotides, the CDR3 is TGTGCCAGCGAAAGTCCAGGGAAGACCTATGGCTACACCTTC.

This clonotype was detected a few times. The rearrangement links TRBV3-1 to TRBJ2-4; possibly TRBD1 for D (6 bases). This CDR3 region has 14 residues. Trimming left V 4 bases short and J 5 bases short, with 12 bases between. Germline lookup yields CDR1 LGHDT and CDR2 YNNKEL (reference sequence). CDR3 loop: CASSPLTGENIQYF. CDR3 sequence (DNA): TGTGCCAGCAGCCCGTTGACAGGAGAAAACATTCAGTACTTC. Filled out from reference TRBV3-1 and TRBJ2-4, the complete variable domain reads DTAVSQTPKYLVTQMGNDKSIKCEQNLGHDTMYWYKQDSKKFLKIMFSYNNKELIINETVPNRFSPKSPDKAHLNLHINSLELGDSAVYFCASSPLTGENIQYFGAGTRLSVL.

The chain carries TRBV11-2 and TRBJ1-1; TRBD1 is a possible D gene (5 bases). CDR3 length equals 10 residues. Trimming took off 6 bases at V and 9 bases at J, with 8 bases between the two ends. In germline, CDR1 is SGHAT, CDR2 FQNNGV. The CDR3: CASRGGKAFF. CDR3 DNA sequence: TGTGCCAGCAGGGGGGGGAAAGCTTTCTTT. Supplemented by reference TRBV11-2 and TRBJ1-1, the full variable domain reads EAGVAQSPRYKIIEKRQSVAFWCNPISGHATLYWYQQILGQGPKLLIQFQNNGVVDDSQLPKDRFSAERLKGVDSTLKIQPAKLEDSAVYLCASRGGKAFFGQGTRLTVV.

The CDR3 region has the DNA TGTGCCAGCAGCCCTAGCGGGGGGCTTACCATCACTAGCACAGATACGCAGTATTTT. It is translated as CASSPSGGLTITSTDTQYF. The chain is built from TRBV28 and TRBJ2-3; TRBD2 matches 11 bases. V trimming: 6 bases; J trimming: 0 bases; junction bases outside the gene matches: 14. The CDR3 extends over 19 amino acids. CDR1 is MDHEN, CDR2 SYDVKM, per germline.

The chain recombines TRBV6-2 or TRBV6-3 with TRBJ1-5; maybe TRBD1 (6 bases). V dropped 6 bases and J dropped 7 bases, with 19 bases sitting between them. Germline V gene sequence: CDR1 MNHEY, CDR2 SVGEGT. The CDR3 covers 15 residues. The CDR3 DNA reads TGTGCCAGCAGCCCTACCGGGGGGGCTCGACAGCCCCAGCATTTT. Its translation is CASSPTGGARQPQHF.

This clonotype was counted at least ten times. The chain carries TRBV28 and TRBJ1-5; possible D gene TRBD1, 6 bases. V lost 10 bases and J 7 bases, leaving 17 bases between the germline ends. The germline V gene has CDR1 MDHEN and CDR2 SYDVKM. The CDR3 runs to 13 residues. The CDR3 DNA follows: TGTGCCACCGGGACGGGGGCTGTACAGCCCCAGCATTTT. The encoded protein is CATGTGAVQPQHF. Full variable domain (outside the CDR3, taken from reference TRBV28 and TRBJ1-5): DVKVTQSSRYLVKRTGEKVFLECVQDMDHENMFWYRQDPGLGLRLIYFSYDVKMKEKGDIPEGYSVSREKKERFSLILESASTNQTSMYLCATGTGAVQPQHFGDGTRLSIL.

The rearrangement uses TRBV27 and TRBJ1-5, with D possibly TRBD1 on 6 matching bases. CDR1 and CDR2 (germline): MNHEY, SMNVEV (reference sequence). CDR3 length: 16 residues. The V end was cut by 3 bases, the J end by 2 bases, with 14 bases between. The CDR3 loop is CASSFEGVGGNQPQHF. CDR3 bases: TGTGCCAGCAGTTTCGAGGGGGTCGGTGGCAATCAGCCCCAGCATTTT.

V gene TRBV20-1 combines with J gene TRBJ1-4, with 7 bases that match TRBD1. The V gene's germline CDR1 is DFQATT and CDR2 SNEGSKA (reference sequence). The CDR3 loop spans 13 amino acids. Unmatched junction bases numbered 4, after V lost 6 bases and J lost 3 bases. This CDR3 reads CSAKTGSNEKLFF. DNA for the CDR3: TGCAGTGCAAAGACAGGGTCTAATGAAAAACTGTTTTTT.

The chain has TRBV5-1 and TRBJ2-3; TRBD1 agrees at 8 bases. Per the germline V gene, CDR1 is SGHRS and CDR2 is YFSETQ. The CDR3 consists of 16 residues. V shed 3 bases, J shed 0 bases, and the junction held 6 bases outside the gene matches. Written as DNA, the CDR3 is TGCGCCAGCAGCTCAGACAGGGGACAAAGCACAGATACGCAGTATTTT. It codes for CASSSDRGQSTDTQYF.

The chain couples TRBV12-3 or TRBV12-4 to TRBJ1-2; tentative D call: TRBD1 (6 bases). V dropped 3 bases and J dropped 2 bases, with 19 bases sitting between them. This CDR3 region has 17 residues. The CDR3 DNA reads TGTGCCAGCAGTTTCTATCTTATGGGCAGGGGCAACTATGGCTACACCTTC. It translates to CASSFYLMGRGNYGYTF.

V usage is TRBV7-2 and J usage is TRBJ2-4, with no clear D. The germline CDR1 and CDR2 sequences are SGHTA and FQGNSA. The CDR3 length is 14 residues. The ends were cut back, 2 bases at V and 9 bases at J, with 14 bases in the middle. The CDR3 protein is CASSLRRVVGIQYF. CDR3 bases: TGTGCCAGCAGCTTACGACGCGTCGTTGGCATTCAGTACTTC.

Only a few counts were recorded for this clonotype. The V call is TRBV18, the J call TRBJ2-2, with 11 bases identical to TRBD2. With V trimmed by 1 base and J by 4 bases, 5 bases remained unmatched. The CDR3 sequence is 17 residues long. In germline, CDR1 is KGHSH, CDR2 LQKENI. CDR3 in DNA: TGTGCCAGCTCACCACTCGGGACTAGCGGACTCACCGGGGAGCTGTTTTTT. Its translation is CASSPLGTSGLTGELFF.

The chain links TRBV19 to TRBJ2-6, with D tentatively TRBD1 (6 bases). Germline loops: CDR1 LNHDA, CDR2 SQIVND (reference sequence). Trimming took off 7 bases at V and 0 bases at J, with 10 bases between the two ends. The CDR3 spans 15 residues. As DNA, the CDR3 is TGTGCCAGTACCCAAGGGGGCTCTGGGGCCAACGTCCTGACTTTC. As protein: CASTQGGSGANVLTF.

This clonotype was counted ten times or more. The chain couples TRBV7-3 to TRBJ2-3; D call uncertain. The V and J ends lost 6 bases and 4 bases respectively, with 11 bases between them. This CDR3 comprises 13 residues. CDR1 SGHTA and CDR2 FQGTGA come from the germline V gene. CDR3: CASSLSSADTQYF. CDR3 coding DNA: TGTGCCAGCAGTTTGAGTTCCGCAGATACGCAGTATTTT.